A selection of T cell receptor beta chains follows, all from one sample in a study of OX40 agonist ivuxolimab in advanced cancers. Using immunoSEQ multiplex PCR, the repertoire was profiled, and TCRdb retains in-frame clones only, with some absent. The sample has over 65,000 clones, 84% seen once; the top ten hold about 0.72%. The starting material was CD4+ or CD8+ T cells sorted from blood, obtained in a trial of the OX40 agonist ivuxolimab. Receptor source: an adult with an advanced solid tumor such as melanoma, head and neck, liver or kidney cancer. CDR3s include the opening cysteine and the closing phenylalanine or tryptophan. Each record gives: V gene, D gene, J gene, clone size, CDR3 protein, CDR3 DNA. D genes are given only for firm matches. A row's size may be missing; if present it is once, few, many or a size class.

TRBV2,-,TRBJ2-1,-,CASSEGRVGLNEQFF,TGTGCCAGCAGTGAAGGAAGGGTAGGTTTGAATGAGCAGTTCTTC
TRBV27,TRBD1,TRBJ2-2,-,CASSFHGTANTGELFF,TGTGCCAGCAGTTTCCACGGGACAGCGAACACCGGGGAGCTGTTTTTT
TRBV9,TRBD2,TRBJ2-2,-,CASSHSGSYTGELFF,TGTGCCAGCAGCCACAGCGGGAGCTACACCGGGGAGCTGTTTTTT
TRBV28,-,TRBJ1-4,-,CASSLLGSNEKLFF,TGTGCCAGCAGCCTATTAGGGTCTAATGAAAAACTGTTTTTT
TRBV19,TRBD1,TRBJ2-4,-,CASSTTFIGGRYIQYF,TGTGCCAGTAGTACCACGTTTATAGGGGGCAGATACATTCAGTACTTC
TRBV25-1,-,TRBJ2-3,-,CASSESRGGRTDTQYF,TGTGCCAGCAGTGAATCGAGGGGGGGCCGGACAGATACGCAGTATTTT
TRBV11-3,TRBD1,TRBJ2-1,-,CASSQRTGIYNEQFF,TGTGCCAGCAGCCAAAGGACAGGGATCTACAATGAGCAGTTCTTC
TRBV5-4,TRBD1,TRBJ1-1,-,CASSTSDRGPEAFF,TGTGCCAGCAGCACCAGTGACAGGGGCCCTGAAGCTTTCTTT
TRBV11-2,-,TRBJ1-3,-,CASSPTRRGGLSSGNTIYF,TGTGCCAGCAGCCCAACGAGACGGGGGGGATTAAGCTCTGGAAACACCATATATTTT
TRBV5-1,-,TRBJ1-3,-,CASSFGSGVSSGNTIYF,TGCGCCAGCAGCTTTGGTTCCGGCGTGAGCTCTGGAAACACCATATATTTT
TRBV7-2,-,TRBJ1-6,-,CASSLGGSGNSPLHF,TGTGCCAGCAGCTTAGGGGGGTCGGGTAATTCACCCCTCCACTTT
TRBV27,TRBD1,TRBJ1-4,-,CASSTYGVTGTGEKLFF,TGTGCCAGCAGTACATATGGGGTGACAGGGACGGGGGAAAAACTGTTTTTT
TRBV4-3,-,TRBJ1-4,-,CASSQDKGIFEKLFF,TGCGCCAGCAGCCAAGATAAAGGGATATTTGAAAAACTGTTTTTT
TRBV11-2,-,TRBJ1-1,-,CASSLDKGSTAFF,TGTGCCAGCAGCTTAGATAAGGGGTCAACAGCTTTCTTT
TRBV7-9,TRBD1,TRBJ2-5,-,CASSRTGLTQYF,TGTGCCAGCAGCCGGACAGGGCTGACCCAGTACTTC
TRBV30,-,TRBJ1-3,-,CAWSVRRMAGNTIYF,TGTGCCTGGAGTGTACGCAGAATGGCTGGAAACACCATATATTTT
TRBV28,-,TRBJ1-4,-,CASSSPSGRGEKLFF,TGTGCCAGCAGTTCGCCATCGGGGCGCGGTGAAAAACTGTTTTTT
TRBV7-2,TRBD2,TRBJ2-4,-,CASSLFPGGVTKNIQYF,TGTGCCAGCAGCTTATTCCCGGGGGGTGTAACCAAAAACATTCAGTACTTC
TRBV11-3,-,TRBJ2-1,-,CASSPGVAGFSNEQFF,TGTGCCAGCAGCCCCGGGGTGGCGGGATTTTCAAATGAGCAGTTCTTC
TRBV2,-,TRBJ1-3,-,CASSSGRNSGNTIYF,TGTGCCAGCAGTTCTGGACGGAACTCTGGAAACACCATATATTTT
TRBV4-3,-,TRBJ1-4,-,CASSRARGEKLFF,TGCGCCAGCAGCAGGGCCCGGGGGGAAAAACTGTTTTTT
TRBV7-8,TRBD1,TRBJ1-1,-,CASSPNHDRANTEAFF,TGTGCCAGCAGCCCTAATCACGACAGGGCAAACACTGAAGCTTTCTTT
TRBV7-2,-,TRBJ1-4,-,CASSRPDSNEKLFF,TGTGCCAGCAGCCGACCGGACAGTAATGAAAAACTGTTTTTT
TRBV30,TRBD1,TRBJ2-5,once,CAWRGGQVPQETQYF,TGTGCCTGGAGGGGGGGACAGGTCCCTCAAGAGACCCAGTACTTC